Given below is one T cell receptor beta chain in context. Its matching antigen is unknown. Germline values: CDR1 SGHNT, CDR2 YYREEE (reference sequence). The CDR3 spans 16 residues. V lost 2 bases, J lost 3 bases, and 8 bases stayed unmatched. Data came from immunoSEQ multiplex PCR; TCRdb stores just in-frame clones and leaves some out. The table has tens of thousands of clones, more than 90% seen once. This specimen comes from a study of chemoradiotherapy in HPV16-positive cancers. For the study at large: Candidate HPV-specific clones and shared TCR motifs came from two HPV16-positive patients.

Overall study findings and caveats: Candidate HPV-specific clones and E7-related TCR motifs grew in tumor during treatment.

This TCR was sampled from a human donor with HPV-associated anogenital cancer. The chain joins TRBV5-4 to TRBJ2-7; 10 positions match TRBD1. This sample comprised blood, obtained from a patient who underwent chemoradiotherapy. CDR3 loop: CASSLHGTGVIYEQYF. For the CDR3, the DNA is TGTGCCAGCAGCTTACACGGGACAGGGGTCATCTACGAGCAGTACTTC.